The clone carrying this T cell receptor beta chain was detected ten times or more. Antigen specificity is unknown. The authors made TCR beta libraries by quantitative 5'-RACE with molecular barcodes. TCRdb recomputed calls from the 5' RACE reads with MiXCR, one row per CDR3 protein. The sample holds 80,000 to 100,000 distinct CDR3 sequences, about 7.7% seen once. The V gene end was trimmed by 8 bases and the J gene end by 5 bases; junction bases not matched to a gene: 9. CDR1 and CDR2 (germline): SGHVS, FQNEAQ. This CDR3 has 14 amino acids. This sample stems from a study of CD8 T cells in ankylosing spondylitis. General observations from the study: Certain motif variants had earlier been reported in reactive arthritis synovial fluid and blood.

This clonotype originated in a male donor with ankylosing spondylitis or in good health (not recorded which). This chain connects TRBV7-8 to TRBJ2-7; TRBD2 matches at 10 bases. The sequencing input was blood, either unsorted or a sorted T cell fraction (not recorded which). The CDR3 region has the DNA TGTGCCAGCCAACCTAGCGGGAGTCAAAACGAGCAGTACTTC. As protein: CASQPSGSQNEQYF.